This T cell receptor beta chain was sequenced for a study of PD-1 blockade in mismatch repair-deficient tumors. Background on the study: Patients had fewer than 15 mismatch repair-deficient cancer types and were previously treated and progressing.

General observations from the study: Tumor-resident clones, often absent from pretreatment blood, expanded after pembrolizumab and then contracted.

As concerns this clone: Its target is not known.

Sequencing was performed with immunoSEQ multiplex PCR; in TCRdb, only in-frame clones are kept and a portion is missing. The table shows 30,000 to 45,000 clones, with roughly 83% occurring only once. The germline V gene has CDR1 LNHDA and CDR2 SQIVND (reference sequence). The CDR3 runs to 15 residues. V lost 3 bases and J 0 bases, leaving 9 bases between the germline ends. This chain links TRBV19 with TRBJ1-3, with D possibly TRBD1 on 5 matching bases. This sequence was found in an adult with mismatch repair-deficient cancer. Sequencing used PBMCs, obtained approximately 41 weeks after starting pembrolizumab. The CDR3 region is CASSIYRSSGNTIYF. As DNA, the CDR3 is TGTGCCAGTAGTATTTACAGGAGCTCTGGAAACACCATATATTTT.